Each of the 7 T cell receptor beta chains below was sequenced from the same sample in a study of early stage breast cancer tumors. Method: immunoSEQ multiplex PCR; TCRdb's copy keeps in-frame clones and lacks some. The data show just under 30,000 clones, approximately 85% seen once. Sequenced: blood. The receptor source for this set is a person in their fifties or sixties with breast cancer.

The rearrangement uses TRBV2 and TRBJ2-7; D is possibly TRBD1 or TRBD2 (7 bases each). The V and J ends lost 0 bases and 2 bases respectively, with 14 bases between them. CDR1 SNHLY and CDR2 FYNNEI come from the germline V gene. The CDR3 is made up of 16 amino acids. This chain's CDR3 is CASSEARGGGAYEQYF. For the CDR3, the DNA is TGTGCCAGCAGTGAAGCCAGGGGGGGCGGAGCCTACGAGCAGTACTTC.

This rearrangement joins TRBV28 to TRBJ1-4, with TRBD1 as a possible D gene (5 bases). Deletions cut 6 bases from V and 3 bases from J, with 14 bases between. The CDR3 is 15 amino acids. Germline assignment: CDR1 MDHEN and CDR2 SYDVKM. The CDR3, as DNA: TGTGCCAGCAGCACCCCAGTAGGGGCTAATGAAAAACTGTTTTTT. Translation: CASSTPVGANEKLFF.

This chain connects TRBV27 to TRBJ1-1, with 8 bases matching TRBD1. The CDR3 length is 15 residues. V shed 4 bases, J shed 5 bases, and the junction held 9 bases outside the gene matches. Germline CDR1 is MNHEY and CDR2 is SMNVEV (reference sequence). The CDR3 coding sequence is TGTGCCAGCAGTTCATTGGGGACAGGAGAGACTGAAGCTTTCTTT. It yields the protein CASSSLGTGETEAFF.

The V gene is TRBV5-6, the J gene TRBJ1-1; 7 bases are shared with TRBD1. This CDR3 spans 15 amino acids. In germline, CDR1 is SGHDT, CDR2 YYEEEE. V dropped 0 bases and J dropped 2; count of bases not matched to a gene: 4. The CDR3 DNA reads TGTGCCAGCAGCTTGGCGGGGACAGCAAACACTGAAGCTTTCTTT. Translating gives CASSLAGTANTEAFF. Full variable domain (missing parts from reference TRBV5-6 and TRBJ1-1): DAGVTQSPTHLIKTRGQQVTLRCSPKSGHDTVSWYQQALGQGPQFIFQYYEEEERQRGNFPDRFSGHQFPNYSSELNVNALLLGDSALYLCASSLAGTANTEAFFGQGTRLTVV.

CDR3 sequence reads: CASSQSIGGRTGNTIYF. As DNA, the CDR3 is TGCGCCAGCAGTCAATCGATCGGGGGGCGAACTGGAAACACCATATATTTT. V gene TRBV23-1 combines with J gene TRBJ1-3; a weak D match, TRBD1 (6 bases). TRBV23-1 counts as an open reading frame of uncertain function. Deletions cut 0 bases from V and 2 bases from J, with 14 bases between. This CDR3 is 17 amino acids long.

This chain connects TRBV9 to TRBJ1-2; D not certain. This CDR3 comprises 16 residues. Germline CDR1 SGDLS, CDR2 YYNGEE. Trimming removed 4 bases from V and 2 bases from J, with 18 bases in between. CDR3 residues: CASSLGRGGLNYGYTF. The CDR3 region has the DNA TGTGCCAGCAGCCTTGGACGTGGAGGGTTAAACTATGGCTACACCTTC.

This clone was detected once. J is TRBJ2-7 and V is TRBV5-6, with D uncertain. The CDR3 covers 14 residues. Germline-derived CDR1 and CDR2 are SGHDT and YYEEEE. V was pared by 0 bases and J by 3 bases, with 10 bases between. The CDR3 nucleotides are TGTGCCAGCAGCTTGGCCAAGTTCTACTACGAGCAGTACTTC. Protein product: CASSLAKFYYEQYF.